The next 23 T cell receptor beta chains were all read from a single sample in a study of blood T cell repertoires in COVID-19 (dated by TCRdb to 2020 to 2021). Libraries came from the immunoSEQ multiplex PCR assay. TCRdb took over this immuneACCESS table, retaining in-frame rearrangements with V and J assigned. Such tables are incomplete; in checked studies, under half of the missing clones stem from an unresolved V gene, and the remainder is unexplained. Within this sample are more than 200,000 clones, with 70% to 90% of them counted one time only. The ten largest make up 2% to 2.5% of the sample. Sequenced input: peripheral blood. The receptors originated from a woman between 40 and 50 years old who had recovered from COVID-19.

V and J are TRBV2 and TRBJ1-5, with D unclear. CDR3 length equals 16 residues. V was shortened by 7 bases and J by 2 bases, with 18 bases between the two germline ends. CDR1 SNHLY and CDR2 FYNNEI come from the germline V gene. CDR3 region: CASTEDRQRGNQPQHF. The DNA of the CDR3 is TGTGCCAGCACCGAGGATAGGCAGCGCGGCAATCAGCCCCAGCATTTT.

The J gene is TRBJ1-2, the V gene TRBV19; weak D call: TRBD1 (5 bases). Germline V CDR1 and CDR2: LNHDA, SQIVND (reference sequence). The CDR3 consists of 16 residues. Trimming took 3 bases from V and 1 from J, leaving 15 bases between them. CDR3 in amino acids: CASSIGGVRGNYGYTF. The CDR3 DNA is TGTGCCAGTAGTATCGGAGGGGTTAGGGGTAACTATGGCTACACCTTC.

The chain uses TRBV27 and TRBJ2-7, with TRBD2 matching over 15 bases. Germline-derived CDR1 and CDR2 are MNHEY and SMNVEV (reference sequence). With 5 bases clipped from V and 0 bases from J, the junction kept 5 bases outside the gene matches. The CDR3 is 17 residues long. CDR3 residues: CASSLWTSGRASYEQYF. The CDR3 nucleotides read TGTGCCAGCAGTCTTTGGACTAGCGGGAGGGCCTCCTACGAGCAGTACTTC.

This chain uses TRBV28 with TRBJ2-2, with D possibly matching TRBD1 (6 bases). The V end lost 3 bases, the J end lost 5 bases, and 10 bases lay between the germline ends. Germline V gene lookup returns CDR1 MDHEN and CDR2 SYDVKM. The CDR3 runs 14 residues. The CDR3 DNA reads as TGTGCCAGCAGTTTCTGGGGGCGGACCGGGGAGCTGTTTTTT. This encodes CASSFWGRTGELFF.

J is TRBJ2-1 and V is TRBV29-1; D might be TRBD2 (7 bases). V dropped 6 bases and J dropped 6 bases, with 18 bases sitting between them. This CDR3 has 14 amino acids. Per germline, CDR1 SQVTM and CDR2 ANQGSEA. The CDR3 nucleotides read TGCAGCGTCTCGGTCGGGGGGCCCGTCAATGAGCAGTTCTTC. Translating it yields CSVSVGGPVNEQFF.

The chain uses TRBV9 and TRBJ2-1; TRBD2 matches 8 bases. CDR1 is SGDLS, CDR2 YYNGEE, per germline. The CDR3 length is 16 residues. V lost 3 bases to trimming and J lost 4 bases; unmatched junction nucleotides: 9. This chain's CDR3 is CASSAHTSGHYNEQFF. In nucleotides, the CDR3 is TGTGCCAGCAGCGCCCATACTAGCGGTCATTACAATGAGCAGTTCTTC.

This clone was observed once. This rearrangement joins TRBV18 to TRBJ2-1; 9 bases line up with TRBD2. Germline V gives CDR1 KGHSH, CDR2 LQKENI. The V and J ends lost 3 bases and 8 bases, in that order; junction bases with no gene match: 17. The CDR3 is 18 amino acids. CDR3 sequence reads: CASSPLRGGVNEWDEQFF. In DNA form, the CDR3 reads TGTGCCAGCTCACCTCTCCGCGGGGGGGTTAATGAGTGGGATGAGCAGTTCTTC.

The chain carries TRBV7-9 and TRBJ2-7; 11 nucleotides align to TRBD2. This CDR3 region has 16 residues. Germline values: CDR1 SEHNR, CDR2 FQNEAQ (reference sequence). V lost 4 bases and J lost 4; bases outside the gene matches: 9. The CDR3 reads CASSSQVLAGVYEQYF. In nucleotides, the CDR3 is TGTGCCAGCAGCTCGCAGGTACTAGCGGGAGTATACGAGCAGTACTTC.

This clone appeared a few times. The rearrangement joins TRBV6-5 to TRBJ2-1; the D gene is possibly TRBD1 (6 bases). The CDR3 contains 13 residues. Germline V CDR1 and CDR2: MNHEY, SVGAGI. The V end lost 7 bases, the J end lost 5 bases, and 12 bases lay between the germline ends. The CDR3 sequence: CASNAGANNEQFF. In DNA, the CDR3 is TGTGCCAGCAATGCAGGGGCCAACAATGAGCAGTTCTTC.

V and J are TRBV19 and TRBJ2-5, with 11 bases that match TRBD1. Germline V lookup: CDR1 LNHDA, CDR2 SQIVND (reference sequence). The CDR3 sequence is 15 residues long. With 5 bases clipped from V and 5 bases from J, the junction kept 7 bases outside the gene matches. This CDR3 is CASSAGTGGTETQYF. The DNA of the CDR3 is TGTGCCAGTAGTGCCGGGACAGGGGGGACGGAGACCCAGTACTTC.

This clone showed up just a few times. This chain connects TRBV3-1 (or the pseudogene TRBV3-2) to TRBJ2-4; TRBD2 matches at 8 bases. J was trimmed by 9 bases and V by 0 bases; bases with no gene match: 4. CDR3 length equals 14 residues. CDR1 and CDR2 from the germline V gene are LGHDT and YNNKEL (reference sequence). The CDR3 sequence is CASSQDTSGGIQYF. DNA for the CDR3: TGTGCCAGCAGCCAAGATACCAGCGGGGGCATTCAGTACTTC.

This sequence joins TRBV19 and TRBJ1-6; D is perhaps TRBD1 (6 bases). V was clipped by 3 bases and J by 4 bases, with 13 bases between them. CDR3 length: 16 amino acids. Per germline, CDR1 LNHDA and CDR2 SQIVND (reference sequence). CDR3 amino acids: CASSMWTVGYNSPLHF. The CDR3 region has the DNA TGTGCCAGTAGTATGTGGACAGTAGGGTATAATTCACCCCTCCACTTT.

The J gene is TRBJ2-3, the V gene TRBV5-4, with 8 bases fitting TRBD2. With V trimmed by 4 bases and J by 1 base, 8 bases remained unmatched. Germline CDR1 and CDR2: SGHNT and YYREEE (reference sequence). This CDR3 region has 16 residues. CDR3 sequence reads: CASSLQREYRTDTQYF. CDR3 coding DNA: TGTGCCAGCAGCCTCCAGCGGGAGTATCGCACAGATACGCAGTATTTT.

The V and J genes are TRBV3-1 (or the pseudogene TRBV3-2) and TRBJ1-5; D gene ambiguous. V shed 1 base and J shed 1 base, with 8 bases lying between them. The germline V gene encodes CDR1 LGHDT and CDR2 YNNKEL (reference sequence). There are 15 residues in the CDR3. CDR3 nucleotides: TGTGCCAGCAGCCAAGGGGGAGGGAGCAATCAGCCCCAGCATTTT. It yields the protein CASSQGGGSNQPQHF.

The V call is TRBV19, the J call TRBJ1-1; possibly TRBD1 for D (5 bases). This CDR3 spans 13 amino acids. V was cut by 1 base and J by 5 bases, with 8 bases left in between. Per germline, CDR1 LNHDA and CDR2 SQIVND (reference sequence). The CDR3 protein is CASSIAGGTEAFF. The DNA for the CDR3 is TGTGCCAGTAGTATAGCTGGGGGGACTGAAGCTTTCTTT.

This chain joins TRBV6-5 and TRBJ2-3; D unresolved. The CDR3 sequence is 11 residues long. V lost 3 bases and J 6 bases, leaving 4 bases between the germline ends. Germline V CDR1 and CDR2: MNHEY, SVGAGI. In nucleotides, the CDR3 is TGTGCCAGCAGTTATCTGGATACGCAGTATTTT. It encodes CASSYLDTQYF.

This chain uses TRBV13 with TRBJ2-5; TRBD1 matches 8 bases. CDR1 and CDR2 (germline): PRHDT, FYEKMQ (reference sequence). The trim removed 5 bases at V and 2 bases at J, leaving 7 bases unmatched. The CDR3 has 15 residues. DNA for the CDR3: TGTGCCAGCAGCCGACAGGGGTACGTTCAAGAGACCCAGTACTTC. This encodes CASSRQGYVQETQYF.

The rearrangement links TRBV6-5 to TRBJ1-5, with D maybe TRBD1 (5 bases). Germline V lookup: CDR1 MNHEY, CDR2 SVGAGI. CDR3 length equals 14 residues. The germline V and J ends were trimmed by 6 bases and 1 base, with 10 bases remaining between them. The CDR3 DNA is TGTGCCAGCAGACCGACAGTAAGCAATCAGCCCCAGCATTTT. Protein: CASRPTVSNQPQHF.

In its sample, this clone was seen once. The chain links TRBV7-9 to TRBJ2-5; D ambiguous. Trimming took 5 bases from V and 4 from J, leaving 14 bases between them. The germline V gene encodes CDR1 SEHNR and CDR2 FQNEAQ (reference sequence). The CDR3 is made up of 14 amino acids. This chain's CDR3 is CASSAREIRETQYF. The CDR3 DNA reads as TGTGCCAGCAGCGCCCGAGAGATCCGAGAGACCCAGTACTTC.

The V gene is TRBV4-2, the J gene TRBJ2-2; tentative D call: TRBD2 (5 bases). Looked up from germline, CDR1 is LGHNA and CDR2 is YNFKEQ. The length of the CDR3 is 17 residues. The V and J ends lost 0 bases and 0 bases respectively, with 11 bases between them. The CDR3 here is CASSQDEGRSNTGELFF. CDR3 DNA: TGTGCCAGCAGCCAAGATGAGGGCCGATCGAACACCGGGGAGCTGTTTTTT.

The chain carries TRBV10-3 and TRBJ1-6; perhaps TRBD1 as D (6 bases). This CDR3 has 14 residues. Deletions cut 4 bases from V and 7 bases from J, with 11 bases between. CDR1 is ENHRY and CDR2 is SYGVKD in the germline V gene. This CDR3 reads CAISGTDQNSPLHF. The DNA of the CDR3 is TGTGCCATCAGTGGGACAGATCAGAATTCACCCCTCCACTTT.

The chain carries TRBV5-1 and TRBJ2-2, with TRBD1 matching over 7 bases. The CDR3 contains 16 residues. Germline-derived CDR1 and CDR2 are SGHRS and YFSETQ. V dropped 3 bases and J dropped 5; count of bases not matched to a gene: 10. DNA of the CDR3: TGCGCCAGCAGCTCCCCTGGGACAGCGCCAACCGGGGAGCTGTTTTTT. Protein sequence: CASSSPGTAPTGELFF.

The V call is TRBV4-1, the J call TRBJ2-3; unclear D gene. Looked up from germline, CDR1 is MGHRA and CDR2 is YSYEKL. V lost 0 bases, J lost 5 bases, and 12 bases lay in between. There are 15 residues in the CDR3. The CDR3 is CASSQDLTSRDTQYF. Written as DNA, the CDR3 is TGCGCCAGCAGCCAAGATTTGACAAGCCGAGATACGCAGTATTTT.